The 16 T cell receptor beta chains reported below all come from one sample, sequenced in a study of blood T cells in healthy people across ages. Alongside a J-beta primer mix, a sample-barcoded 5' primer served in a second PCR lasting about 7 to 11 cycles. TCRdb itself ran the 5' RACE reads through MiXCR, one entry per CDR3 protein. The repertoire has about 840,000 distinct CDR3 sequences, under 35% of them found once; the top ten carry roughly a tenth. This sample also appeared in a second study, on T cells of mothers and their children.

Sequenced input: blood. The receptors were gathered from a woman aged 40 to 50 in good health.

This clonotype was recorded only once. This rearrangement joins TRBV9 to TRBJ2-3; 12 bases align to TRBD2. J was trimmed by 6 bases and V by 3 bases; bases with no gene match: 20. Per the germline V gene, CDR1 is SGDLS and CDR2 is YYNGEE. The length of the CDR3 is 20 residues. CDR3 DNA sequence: TGTGCCAGCAGCGAATCAAGGACTAGCGGGACAAACGAAGGATGGGATACGCAGTATTTT. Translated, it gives CASSESRTSGTNEGWDTQYF.

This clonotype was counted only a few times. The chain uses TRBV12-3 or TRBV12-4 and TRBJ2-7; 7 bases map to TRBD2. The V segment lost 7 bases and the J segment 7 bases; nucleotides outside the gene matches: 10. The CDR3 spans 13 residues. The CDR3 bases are TGTGCCAGCATTCTTGACGGGGGGTTAGAGCAGTACTTC. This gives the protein CASILDGGLEQYF.

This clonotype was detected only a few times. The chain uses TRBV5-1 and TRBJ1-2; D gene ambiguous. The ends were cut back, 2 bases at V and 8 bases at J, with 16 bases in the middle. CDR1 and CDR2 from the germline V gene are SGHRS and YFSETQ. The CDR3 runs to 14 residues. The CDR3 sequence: CASSFPLREIGYTF. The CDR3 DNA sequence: TGCGCCAGCAGCTTTCCCCTCCGCGAAATCGGCTACACCTTC.

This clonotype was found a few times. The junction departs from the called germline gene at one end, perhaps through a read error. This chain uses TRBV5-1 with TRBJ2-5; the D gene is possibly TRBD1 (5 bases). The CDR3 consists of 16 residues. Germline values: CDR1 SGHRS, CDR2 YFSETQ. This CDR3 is CAGRPPTAGRQETQYF. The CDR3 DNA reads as TGCGCCGGCAGACCACCCACTGCAGGGCGCCAAGAGACCCAGTACTTC.

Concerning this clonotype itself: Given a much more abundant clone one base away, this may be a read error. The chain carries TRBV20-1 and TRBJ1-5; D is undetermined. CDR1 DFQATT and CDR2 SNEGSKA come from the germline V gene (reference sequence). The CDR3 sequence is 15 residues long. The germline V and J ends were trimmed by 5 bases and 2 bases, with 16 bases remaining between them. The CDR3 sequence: CSAGPAAAGNQPQHF. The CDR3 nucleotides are TGCAGTGCTGGCCCCGCCGCGGCTGGCAATCAGCCCCAGCATTTT.

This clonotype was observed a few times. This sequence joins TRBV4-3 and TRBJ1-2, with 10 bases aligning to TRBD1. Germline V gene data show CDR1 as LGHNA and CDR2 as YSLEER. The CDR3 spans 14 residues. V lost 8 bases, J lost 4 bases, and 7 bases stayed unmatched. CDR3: CASRPGQGTYGYTF. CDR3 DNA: TGCGCCAGCCGGCCGGGACAGGGGACCTATGGCTACACCTTC.

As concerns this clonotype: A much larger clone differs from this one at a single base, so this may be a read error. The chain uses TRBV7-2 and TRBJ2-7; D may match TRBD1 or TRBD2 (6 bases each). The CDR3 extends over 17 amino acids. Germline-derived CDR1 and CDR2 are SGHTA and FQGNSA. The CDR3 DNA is TGTGCCAACAGCTTAGTGTTGGCGGGGACAACGGTCGACGAGCAGTACTTC. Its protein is CANSLVLAGTTVDEQYF.

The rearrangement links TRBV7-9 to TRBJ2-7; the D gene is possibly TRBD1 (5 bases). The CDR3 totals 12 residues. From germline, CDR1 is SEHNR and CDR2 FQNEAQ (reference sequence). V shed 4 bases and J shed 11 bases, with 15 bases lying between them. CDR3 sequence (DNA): TGTGCCAGCAGCTCACAGGCCGTCCCGGAGTACTTC. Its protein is CASSSQAVPEYF.

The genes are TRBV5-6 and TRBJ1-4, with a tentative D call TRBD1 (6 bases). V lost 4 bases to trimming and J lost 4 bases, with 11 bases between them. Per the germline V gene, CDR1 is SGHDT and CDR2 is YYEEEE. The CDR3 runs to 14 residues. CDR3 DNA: TGTGCCAGCAGCCGCAGGGGCATTAATGAAAAACTGTTTTTT. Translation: CASSRRGINEKLFF.

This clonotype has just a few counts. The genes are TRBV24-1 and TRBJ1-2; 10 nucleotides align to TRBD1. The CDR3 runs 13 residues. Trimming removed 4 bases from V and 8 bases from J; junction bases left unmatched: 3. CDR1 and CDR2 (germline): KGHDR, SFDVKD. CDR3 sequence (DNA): TGTGCCACCAGTGAGGGGACAGGGGACGGCTACACCTTC. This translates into CATSEGTGDGYTF.

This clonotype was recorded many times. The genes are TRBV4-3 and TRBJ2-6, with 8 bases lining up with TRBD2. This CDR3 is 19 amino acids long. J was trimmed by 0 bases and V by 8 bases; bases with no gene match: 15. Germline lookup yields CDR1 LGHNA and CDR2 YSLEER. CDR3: CASREGPGPQNSGANVLTF. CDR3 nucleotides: TGCGCCAGCCGGGAGGGGCCAGGTCCCCAAAACTCTGGGGCCAACGTCCTGACTTTC.

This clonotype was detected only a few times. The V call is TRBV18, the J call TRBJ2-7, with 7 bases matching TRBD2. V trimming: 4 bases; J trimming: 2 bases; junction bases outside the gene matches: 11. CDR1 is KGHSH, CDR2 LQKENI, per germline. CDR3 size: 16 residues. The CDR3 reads CASSLNKPSGTYEQYF. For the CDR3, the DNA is TGTGCCAGCTCACTAAACAAGCCTAGCGGAACCTACGAGCAGTACTTC.

The CDR3 DNA reads TGCGCCAGCAGAGTTGCGTCGGGGTCGAGGTATGGCTACACCTTC. It specifies CASRVASGSRYGYTF. This rearrangement joins TRBV5-1 to TRBJ1-2; no reliable D call. The CDR3 loop spans 15 amino acids. Germline lookup yields CDR1 SGHRS and CDR2 YFSETQ. V was shortened by 5 bases and J by 5 bases, with 19 bases between the two germline ends.

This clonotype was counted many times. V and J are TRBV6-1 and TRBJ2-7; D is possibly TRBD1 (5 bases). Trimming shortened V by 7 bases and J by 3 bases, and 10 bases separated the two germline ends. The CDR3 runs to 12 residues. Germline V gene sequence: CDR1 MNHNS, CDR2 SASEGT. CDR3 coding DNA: TGTGCCAGCACCAAGGACAACTACGAGCAGTACTTC. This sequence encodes CASTKDNYEQYF.

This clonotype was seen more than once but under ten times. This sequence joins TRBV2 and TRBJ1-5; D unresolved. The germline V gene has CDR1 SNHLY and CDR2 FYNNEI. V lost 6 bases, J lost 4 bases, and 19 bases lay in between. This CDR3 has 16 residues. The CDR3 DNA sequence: TGTGCCAGCAGAAGTTCGTCCGGGCCCCGTAATCAGCCCCAGCATTTT. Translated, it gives CASRSSSGPRNQPQHF.

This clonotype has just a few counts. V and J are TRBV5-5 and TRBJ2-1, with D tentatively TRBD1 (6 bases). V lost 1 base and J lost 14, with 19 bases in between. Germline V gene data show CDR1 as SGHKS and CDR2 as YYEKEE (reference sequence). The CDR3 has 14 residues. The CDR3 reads CASSLSGTRGTEFF. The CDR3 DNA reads TGTGCCAGCAGCTTGTCAGGAACGAGGGGGACCGAGTTCTTC.